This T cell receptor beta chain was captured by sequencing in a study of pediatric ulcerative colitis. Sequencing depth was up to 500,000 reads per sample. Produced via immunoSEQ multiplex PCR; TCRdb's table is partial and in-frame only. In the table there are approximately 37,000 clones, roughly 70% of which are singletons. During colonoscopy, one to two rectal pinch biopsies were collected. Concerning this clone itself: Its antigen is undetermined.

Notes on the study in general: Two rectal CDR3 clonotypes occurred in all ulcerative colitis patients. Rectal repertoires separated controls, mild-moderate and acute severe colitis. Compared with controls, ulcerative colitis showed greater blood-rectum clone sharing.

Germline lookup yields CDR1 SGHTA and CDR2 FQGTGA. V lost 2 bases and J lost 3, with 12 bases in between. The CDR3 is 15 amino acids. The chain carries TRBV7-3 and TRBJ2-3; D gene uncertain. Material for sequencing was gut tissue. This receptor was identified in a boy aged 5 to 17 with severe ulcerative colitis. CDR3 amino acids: CASSLAPTLTDTQYF. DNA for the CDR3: TGTGCCAGCAGCTTAGCACCTACCCTGACAGATACGCAGTATTTT.